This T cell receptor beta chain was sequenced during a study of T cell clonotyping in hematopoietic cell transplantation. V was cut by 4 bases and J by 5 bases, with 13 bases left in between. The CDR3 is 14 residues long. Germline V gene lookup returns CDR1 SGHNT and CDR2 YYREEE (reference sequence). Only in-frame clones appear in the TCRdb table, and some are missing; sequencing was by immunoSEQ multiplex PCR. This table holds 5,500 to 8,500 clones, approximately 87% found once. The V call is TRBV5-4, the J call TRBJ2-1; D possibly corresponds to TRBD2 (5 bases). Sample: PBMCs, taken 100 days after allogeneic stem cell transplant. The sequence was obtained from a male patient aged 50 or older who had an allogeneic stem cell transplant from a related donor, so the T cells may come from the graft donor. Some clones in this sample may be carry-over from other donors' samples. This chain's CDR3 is CASSPPLANNEQFF. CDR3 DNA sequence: TGTGCCAGCAGCCCGCCCCTAGCAAACAATGAGCAGTTCTTC.